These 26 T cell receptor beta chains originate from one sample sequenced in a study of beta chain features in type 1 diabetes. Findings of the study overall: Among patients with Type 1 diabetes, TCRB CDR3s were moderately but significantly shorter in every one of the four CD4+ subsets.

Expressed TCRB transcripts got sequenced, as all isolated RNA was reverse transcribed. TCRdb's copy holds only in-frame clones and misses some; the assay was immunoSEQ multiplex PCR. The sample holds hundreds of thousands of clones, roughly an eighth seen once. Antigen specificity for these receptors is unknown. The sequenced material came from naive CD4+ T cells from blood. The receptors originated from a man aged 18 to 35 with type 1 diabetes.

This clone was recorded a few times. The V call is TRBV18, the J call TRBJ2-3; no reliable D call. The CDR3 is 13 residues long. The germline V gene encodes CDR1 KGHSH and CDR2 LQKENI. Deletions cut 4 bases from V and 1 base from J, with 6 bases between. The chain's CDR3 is CASSRWGTDTQYF. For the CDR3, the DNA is TGTGCCAGCTCACGTTGGGGCACAGATACGCAGTATTTT.

The CDR3 DNA reads as TGTGCCAGCAGCTGGGACAGTGGGGTTATCTACGAGCAGTACTTC. Protein sequence: CASSWDSGVIYEQYF. The chain links TRBV5-6 to TRBJ2-7, with 7 bases identical to TRBD1. The CDR3 spans 15 residues. Trimming at V came to 3 bases and at J to 3 bases, leaving 9 bases not matched to a gene. Germline V CDR1 and CDR2: SGHDT, YYEEEE.

The CDR3 here is CASSSLIGQGLSYEQYF. CDR3 DNA sequence: TGTGCCAGCAGTTCCCTCATCGGACAGGGCCTCTCCTACGAGCAGTACTTC. The rearrangement links TRBV27 to TRBJ2-7; 8 nucleotides align to TRBD1. V was clipped by 4 bases and J by 0 bases; unmatched bases: 11. In germline, CDR1 is MNHEY, CDR2 SMNVEV (reference sequence). The CDR3 has 17 amino acids.

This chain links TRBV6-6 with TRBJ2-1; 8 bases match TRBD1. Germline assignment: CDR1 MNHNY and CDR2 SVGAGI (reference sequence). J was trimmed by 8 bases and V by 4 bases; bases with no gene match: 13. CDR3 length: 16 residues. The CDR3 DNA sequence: TGTGCCAGCAGTTCTTGGACAGGGAGCCAGCCGTATGAGCAGTTCTTC. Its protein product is CASSSWTGSQPYEQFF.

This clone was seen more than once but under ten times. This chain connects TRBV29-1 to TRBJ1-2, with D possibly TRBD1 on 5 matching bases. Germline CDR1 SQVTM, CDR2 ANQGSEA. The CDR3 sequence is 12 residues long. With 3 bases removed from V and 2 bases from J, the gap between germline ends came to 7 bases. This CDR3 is CSVETENYGYTF. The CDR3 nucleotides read TGCAGCGTTGAGACAGAAAACTATGGCTACACCTTC.

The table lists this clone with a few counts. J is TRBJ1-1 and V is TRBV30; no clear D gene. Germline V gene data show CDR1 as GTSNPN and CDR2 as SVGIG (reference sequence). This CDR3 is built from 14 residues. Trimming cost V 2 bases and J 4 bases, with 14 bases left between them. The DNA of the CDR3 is TGTGCCTGGAGTCCTCCCCGGGCTACCACTGAAGCTTTCTTT. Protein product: CAWSPPRATTEAFF. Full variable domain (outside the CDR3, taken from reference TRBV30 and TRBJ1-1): SQTIHQWPATLVQPVGSPLSLECTVEGTSNPNLYWYRQAAGRGLQLLFYSVGIGQISSEVPQNLSASRPQDRQFILSSKKLLLSDSGFYLCAWSPPRATTEAFFGQGTRLTVV.

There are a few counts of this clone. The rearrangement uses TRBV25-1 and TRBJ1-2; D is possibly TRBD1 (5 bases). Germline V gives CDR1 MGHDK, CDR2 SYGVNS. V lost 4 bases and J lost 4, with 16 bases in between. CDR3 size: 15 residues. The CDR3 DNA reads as TGTGCCAGCAGTGGAGGTGGTGGTAGGGGCTATGGCTACACCTTC. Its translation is CASSGGGGRGYGYTF.

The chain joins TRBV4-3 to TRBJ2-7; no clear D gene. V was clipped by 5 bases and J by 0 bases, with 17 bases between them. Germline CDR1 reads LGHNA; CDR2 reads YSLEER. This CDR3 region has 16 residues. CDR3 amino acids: CASSKAWAGDSYEQYF. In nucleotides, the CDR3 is TGCGCCAGCAGCAAAGCGTGGGCAGGAGACTCCTACGAGCAGTACTTC.

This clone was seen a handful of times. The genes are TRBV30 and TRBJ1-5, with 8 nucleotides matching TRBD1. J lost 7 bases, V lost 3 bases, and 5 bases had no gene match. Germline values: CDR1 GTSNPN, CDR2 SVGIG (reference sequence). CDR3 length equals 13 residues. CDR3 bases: TGTGCCTGGAGCTCCAGGGGGCCCCAGCCCCAGCATTTT. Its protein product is CAWSSRGPQPQHF.

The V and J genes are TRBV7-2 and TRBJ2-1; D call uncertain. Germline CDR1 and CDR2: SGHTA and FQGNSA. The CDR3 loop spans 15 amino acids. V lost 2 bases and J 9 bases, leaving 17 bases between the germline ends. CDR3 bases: TGTGCCAGCAGCTTACAAGGCCTGGAGACGGGTGAGCAGTTCTTC. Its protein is CASSLQGLETGEQFF.

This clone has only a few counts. This CDR3 is CASGFTRDTEAFF. Here the CDR3 DNA reads TGTGCCAGCGGGTTTACCCGCGACACTGAAGCTTTCTTT. The chain carries TRBV2 and TRBJ1-1; D uncertain. This CDR3 is 13 amino acids long. Between the trimmed V and J ends, which lost 8 bases and 3 bases, there was a span of 13 bases. Germline CDR1 SNHLY, CDR2 FYNNEI.

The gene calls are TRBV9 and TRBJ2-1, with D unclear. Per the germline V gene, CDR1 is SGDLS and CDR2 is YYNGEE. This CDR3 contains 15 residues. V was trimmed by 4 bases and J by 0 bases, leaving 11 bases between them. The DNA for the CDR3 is TGTGCCAGCAGCTCTACTCCTAGCTCCTACAATGAGCAGTTCTTC. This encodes CASSSTPSSYNEQFF.

Written as DNA, the CDR3 is TGTGCCATGGCCGGGACAGGGAATTACAATGAGCAGTTCTTC. Translating it yields CAMAGTGNYNEQFF. The gene calls are TRBV10-3 and TRBJ2-1; 9 nucleotides match TRBD1. The J segment lost 4 bases and the V segment lost 9 bases, leaving 7 bases of the junction unmatched. This CDR3 spans 14 amino acids. Germline lookup yields CDR1 ENHRY and CDR2 SYGVKD.

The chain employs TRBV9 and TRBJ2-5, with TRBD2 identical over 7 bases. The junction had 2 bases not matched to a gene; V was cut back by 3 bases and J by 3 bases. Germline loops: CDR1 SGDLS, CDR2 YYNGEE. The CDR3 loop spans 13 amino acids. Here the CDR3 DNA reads TGTGCCAGCAGCGCGCTAGCGGAAGAGACCCAGTACTTC. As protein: CASSALAEETQYF.

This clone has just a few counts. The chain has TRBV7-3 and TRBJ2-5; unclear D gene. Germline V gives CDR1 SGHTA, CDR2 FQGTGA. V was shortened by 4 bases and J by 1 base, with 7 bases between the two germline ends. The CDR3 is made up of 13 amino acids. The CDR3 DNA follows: TGTGCCAGCAGCTCCCTCGCCCAAGAGACCCAGTACTTC. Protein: CASSSLAQETQYF.

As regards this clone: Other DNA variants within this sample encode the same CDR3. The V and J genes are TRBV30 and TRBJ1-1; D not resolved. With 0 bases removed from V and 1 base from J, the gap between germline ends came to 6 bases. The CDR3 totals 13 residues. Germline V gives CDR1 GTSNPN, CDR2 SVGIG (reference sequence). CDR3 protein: CAWSVSSNTEAFF. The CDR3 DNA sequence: TGTGCCTGGAGTGTGTCGTCGAACACTGAAGCTTTCTTT.

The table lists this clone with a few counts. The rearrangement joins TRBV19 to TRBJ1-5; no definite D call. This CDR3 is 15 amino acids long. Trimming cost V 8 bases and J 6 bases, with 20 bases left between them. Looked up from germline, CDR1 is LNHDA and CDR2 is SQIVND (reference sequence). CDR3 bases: TGTGCCAGTCGCACGGCATCGGGATGGCGTCAGCCCCAGCATTTT. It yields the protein CASRTASGWRQPQHF. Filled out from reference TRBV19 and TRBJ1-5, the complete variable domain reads DGGITQSPKYLFRKEGQNVTLSCEQNLNHDAMYWYRQDPGQGLRLIYYSQIVNDFQKGDIAEGYSVSREKKESFPLTVTSAQKNPTAFYLCASRTASGWRQPQHFGDGTRLSIL.

The chain's CDR3 is CASCQHLRDRGVETQYF. The CDR3 region has the DNA TGCGCCAGCTGCCAACACCTCCGGGACAGGGGTGTGGAGACCCAGTACTTC. The V gene is TRBV23-1, the J gene TRBJ2-5; 10 nucleotides agree with TRBD1. TRBV23-1 is classed as an ORF, of uncertain function. CDR3 length: 17 amino acids. J lost 5 bases, V lost 8 bases, and 17 bases had no gene match.

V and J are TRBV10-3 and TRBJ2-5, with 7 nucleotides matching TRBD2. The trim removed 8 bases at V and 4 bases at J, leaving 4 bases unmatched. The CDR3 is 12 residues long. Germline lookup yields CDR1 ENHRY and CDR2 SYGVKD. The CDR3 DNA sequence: TGTGCCATCCGGGGGGAGGGAGAGACCCAGTACTTC. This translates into CAIRGEGETQYF.

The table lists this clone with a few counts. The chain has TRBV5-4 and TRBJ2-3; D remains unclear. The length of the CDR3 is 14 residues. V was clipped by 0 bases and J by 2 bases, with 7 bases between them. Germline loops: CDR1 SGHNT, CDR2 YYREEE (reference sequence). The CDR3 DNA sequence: TGTGCCAGCAGCTTGGTTGGATACACAGATACGCAGTATTTT. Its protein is CASSLVGYTDTQYF. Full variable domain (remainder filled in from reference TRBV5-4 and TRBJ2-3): ETGVTQSPTHLIKTRGQQVTLRCSSQSGHNTVSWYQQALGQGPQFIFQYYREEENGRGNFPPRFSGLQFPNYSSELNVNALELDDSALYLCASSLVGYTDTQYFGPGTRLTVL.

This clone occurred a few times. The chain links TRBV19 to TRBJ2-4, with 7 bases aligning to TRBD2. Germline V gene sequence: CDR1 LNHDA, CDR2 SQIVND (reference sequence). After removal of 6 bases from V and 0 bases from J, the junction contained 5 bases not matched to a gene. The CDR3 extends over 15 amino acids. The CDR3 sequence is CASRPSGLAKNIQYF. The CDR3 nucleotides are TGTGCCAGTAGGCCTAGCGGCCTAGCCAAAAACATTCAGTACTTC.

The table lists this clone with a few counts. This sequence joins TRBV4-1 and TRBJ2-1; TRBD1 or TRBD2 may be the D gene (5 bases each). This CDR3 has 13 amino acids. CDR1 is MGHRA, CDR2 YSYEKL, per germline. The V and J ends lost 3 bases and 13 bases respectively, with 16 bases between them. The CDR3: CASSHRYRDPQFF. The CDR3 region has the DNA TGCGCCAGCAGCCATCGATACCGGGACCCTCAGTTCTTC.

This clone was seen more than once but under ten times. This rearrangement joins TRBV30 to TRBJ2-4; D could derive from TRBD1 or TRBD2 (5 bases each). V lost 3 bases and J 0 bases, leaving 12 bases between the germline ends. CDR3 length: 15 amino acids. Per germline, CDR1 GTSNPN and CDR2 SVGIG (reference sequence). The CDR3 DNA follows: TGTGCCTGGAGCCCGGGGCGGACAGCCAAAAACATTCAGTACTTC. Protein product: CAWSPGRTAKNIQYF.

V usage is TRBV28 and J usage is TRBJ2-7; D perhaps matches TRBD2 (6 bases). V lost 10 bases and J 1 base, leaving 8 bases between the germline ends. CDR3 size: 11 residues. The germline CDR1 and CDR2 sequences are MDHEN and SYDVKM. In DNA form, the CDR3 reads TGTGCCACTCGGGGGTCCTACGAGCAGTACTTC. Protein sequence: CATRGSYEQYF.

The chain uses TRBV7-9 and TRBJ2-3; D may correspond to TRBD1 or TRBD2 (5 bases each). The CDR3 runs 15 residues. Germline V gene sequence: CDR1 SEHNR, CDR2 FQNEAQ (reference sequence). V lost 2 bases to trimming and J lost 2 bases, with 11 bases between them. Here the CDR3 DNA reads TGTGCCAGCAGCTTAAGGGGAGAGAACACAGATACGCAGTATTTT. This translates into CASSLRGENTDTQYF.

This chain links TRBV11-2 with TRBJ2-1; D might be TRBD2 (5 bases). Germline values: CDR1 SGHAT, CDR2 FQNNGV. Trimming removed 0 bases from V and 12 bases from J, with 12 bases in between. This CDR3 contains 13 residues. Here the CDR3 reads CASSLDQERRQFF. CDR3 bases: TGTGCCAGCAGCTTAGATCAGGAGCGGCGGCAGTTCTTC. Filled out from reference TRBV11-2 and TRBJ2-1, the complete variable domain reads EAGVAQSPRYKIIEKRQSVAFWCNPISGHATLYWYQQILGQGPKLLIQFQNNGVVDDSQLPKDRFSAERLKGVDSTLKIQPAKLEDSAVYLCASSLDQERRQFFGPGTRLTVL.